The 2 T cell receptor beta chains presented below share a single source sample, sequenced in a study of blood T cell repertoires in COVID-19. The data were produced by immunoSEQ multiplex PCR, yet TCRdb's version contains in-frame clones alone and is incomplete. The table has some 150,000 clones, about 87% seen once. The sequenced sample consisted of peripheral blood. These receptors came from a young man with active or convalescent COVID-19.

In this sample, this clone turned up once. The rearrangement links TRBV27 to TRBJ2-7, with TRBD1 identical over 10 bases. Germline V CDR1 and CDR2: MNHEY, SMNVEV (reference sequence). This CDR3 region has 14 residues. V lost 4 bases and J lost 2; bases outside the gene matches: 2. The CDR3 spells CASSWTGGTYEQYF. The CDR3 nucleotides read TGTGCCAGCAGTTGGACAGGGGGTACCTACGAGCAGTACTTC.

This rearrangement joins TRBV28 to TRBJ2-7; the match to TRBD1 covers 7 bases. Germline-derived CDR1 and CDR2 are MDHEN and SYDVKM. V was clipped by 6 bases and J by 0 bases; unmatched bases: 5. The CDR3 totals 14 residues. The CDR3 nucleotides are TGTGCCAGCAGCTACAGGGGAAGCTCCTACGAGCAGTACGTC. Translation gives CASSYRGSSYEQYV.